The 27 T cell receptor beta chains below all came from one sample that was sequenced in a study of shared clonotypes between healthy human individuals. TCRdb's table, derived via immunoSEQ multiplex PCR, lists solely in-frame clones and lacks some. The data show about 2.1 million clones, roughly 93% seen once. Naive CD8 isolation took CD45RO-negative cells positively selected for CCR7 and excluded terminally differentiated effector memory CD45RA+ cells. The sample comprised naive CD8+ T cells from PBMCs. The origin of the receptors is a man aged 18 to 30 in good health. Some clones in this sample may be carry-over from other donors' samples.

The V and J genes are TRBV10-3 and TRBJ1-2; weak D call: TRBD1 (5 bases). The germline gives CDR1 ENHRY, CDR2 SYGVKD. This CDR3 region has 17 residues. V lost 0 bases and J lost 6, with 20 bases in between. The CDR3 nucleotides are TGTGCCATCAGTGAGTCTGTTAGGACAACGTGGGGCGATGGCTACACCTTC. This translates into CAISESVRTTWGDGYTF.

This clone showed up just a few times. The chain recombines TRBV7-9 with TRBJ1-2; a weak D match, TRBD1 (5 bases). The CDR3 loop spans 13 amino acids. Germline-derived CDR1 and CDR2 are SEHNR and FQNEAQ (reference sequence). The germline V and J ends were trimmed by 1 base and 10 bases, with 13 bases remaining between them. The CDR3 reads CASSLVGGAYYTF. CDR3 nucleotides: TGTGCCAGCAGCTTAGTAGGCGGGGCCTACTACACCTTC.

As to this clone: Other DNA sequences in this specimen translate into the identical CDR3. The chain couples TRBV28 to TRBJ2-7; 7 bases match TRBD1. Germline assignment: CDR1 MDHEN and CDR2 SYDVKM. There are 15 residues in the CDR3. The trim removed 2 bases at V and 2 bases at J, leaving 6 bases unmatched. For the CDR3, the DNA is TGTGCCAGCAGTTTAAGTGGGCAGGGGGCCTACGAGCAGTACTTC. Its protein product is CASSLSGQGAYEQYF.

The chain couples TRBV27 to TRBJ2-7; no definite D call. CDR1 is MNHEY, CDR2 SMNVEV, per germline (reference sequence). The V gene lost 10 bases and the J gene lost 3 bases, with 19 bases spanning the gap. The CDR3 contains 14 residues. This CDR3 is CATKPLTAFYEQYF. The DNA of the CDR3 is TGTGCCACCAAGCCCTTGACGGCATTCTACGAGCAGTACTTC.

The gene calls are TRBV5-6 and TRBJ2-3; TRBD1 matches at 7 bases. Germline loops: CDR1 SGHDT, CDR2 YYEEEE. CDR3 size: 16 residues. V lost 3 bases, J lost 6 bases, and 13 bases stayed unmatched. CDR3 sequence reads: CASSSARQGPSDTQYF. CDR3 coding DNA: TGTGCCAGCAGCTCAGCGCGACAGGGCCCATCGGATACGCAGTATTTT.

The V call is TRBV9, the J call TRBJ2-7; 7 bases line up with TRBD1. CDR1 and CDR2 (germline): SGDLS, YYNGEE. J lost 2 bases, V lost 4 bases, and 9 bases had no gene match. The CDR3 extends over 15 amino acids. CDR3 coding DNA: TGTGCCAGCAGCCCCTGGGGGCAGGGGGCCTACGAGCAGTACTTC. Protein: CASSPWGQGAYEQYF.

This chain joins TRBV28 and TRBJ1-1, with D maybe TRBD1 (6 bases). Trimming removed 3 bases at V and 0 bases at J, with 14 bases between. This CDR3 has 16 residues. From germline, CDR1 is MDHEN and CDR2 SYDVKM. This chain's CDR3 is CASSLGGNYLNTEAFF. The CDR3, as DNA: TGTGCCAGCAGTTTGGGGGGCAACTACCTGAACACTGAAGCTTTCTTT.

The gene calls are TRBV5-4 and TRBJ2-7, with TRBD2 as a possible D gene (5 bases). In germline, CDR1 is SGHNT, CDR2 YYREEE (reference sequence). Trimming removed 0 bases at V and 9 bases at J, with 7 bases between. The CDR3 has 11 residues. The DNA for the CDR3 is TGTGCCAGCAGCTTGGAAAGCGGGCAGTACTTC. Its translation: CASSLESGQYF. Together with reference TRBV5-4 and TRBJ2-7, the CDR3 gives the full variable domain: ETGVTQSPTHLIKTRGQQVTLRCSSQSGHNTVSWYQQALGQGPQFIFQYYREEENGRGNFPPRFSGLQFPNYSSELNVNALELDDSALYLCASSLESGQYFGPGTRLTVT.

The chain combines TRBV27 with TRBJ2-2; 10 bases are shared with TRBD2. The V and J ends lost 3 bases and 0 bases, in that order; junction bases with no gene match: 16. Germline V gene data show CDR1 as MNHEY and CDR2 as SMNVEV (reference sequence). The CDR3 loop spans 21 amino acids. The chain's CDR3 is CASSLRSWLAGVAANTGELFF. The CDR3 region has the DNA TGTGCCAGCAGTTTGCGGTCATGGCTAGCGGGAGTAGCGGCGAACACCGGGGAGCTGTTTTTT.

The chain is built from TRBV29-1 and TRBJ2-7; TRBD2 matches 7 bases. Trimming removed 1 base from V and 2 bases from J; junction bases left unmatched: 5. Germline V CDR1 and CDR2: SQVTM, ANQGSEA. There are 14 residues in the CDR3. The CDR3: CSVEGGGLPYEQYF. The DNA for the CDR3 is TGCAGCGTTGAAGGGGGAGGGCTACCCTACGAGCAGTACTTC.

This clone was recorded only once. This chain uses TRBV4-1 with TRBJ1-4, with 7 bases identical to TRBD1. The CDR3 covers 17 residues. CDR1 MGHRA and CDR2 YSYEKL come from the germline V gene. The trim removed 3 bases at V and 0 bases at J, leaving 7 bases unmatched. CDR3 nucleotide sequence: TGCGCCAGCAGCCAGAAGGACAGGCTAGCAACTAATGAAAAACTGTTTTTT. Translation gives CASSQKDRLATNEKLFF.

Comments on this clone: This sample includes further DNA sequences coding for the same CDR3. The chain recombines TRBV28 with TRBJ2-3, with D possibly TRBD2 on 6 matching bases. Germline lookup yields CDR1 MDHEN and CDR2 SYDVKM. Trimming took 3 bases from V and 0 from J, leaving 10 bases between them. This CDR3 contains 15 residues. CDR3 sequence (DNA): TGTGCCAGCAGTTTGCGGGACTCTAGCACAGATACGCAGTATTTT. It translates to CASSLRDSSTDTQYF.

The rearrangement uses TRBV7-9 and TRBJ1-6; tentatively, D is TRBD1 (5 bases). V shed 5 bases and J shed 8 bases, with 16 bases lying between them. The CDR3 length is 15 residues. Germline V gene lookup returns CDR1 SEHNR and CDR2 FQNEAQ (reference sequence). CDR3 loop: CASSEGWGGDSPLHF. CDR3 DNA: TGTGCCAGCAGCGAGGGTTGGGGCGGAGATTCACCCCTCCACTTT.

This rearrangement joins TRBV28 to TRBJ2-7; D is possibly TRBD2 (7 bases). Trimming left V 2 bases short and J 3 bases short, with 20 bases between. CDR3 length: 17 residues. CDR1 is MDHEN and CDR2 is SYDVKM in the germline V gene. The CDR3 bases are TGTGCCAGCAGTTTAGGACTAGGGGGAGGGAGCCTCTACGAGCAGTACTTC. Translated, it gives CASSLGLGGGSLYEQYF.

The J gene is TRBJ2-7, the V gene TRBV14; tentative D call: TRBD1 (6 bases). This CDR3 has 17 residues. The ends were cut back, 0 bases at V and 2 bases at J, with 17 bases in the middle. Germline values: CDR1 SGHDN, CDR2 FVKESK. The CDR3 DNA is TGTGCCAGCAGCCAAGACGGTTCGAGGACAGCAACCTACGAGCAGTACTTC. Amino acid sequence: CASSQDGSRTATYEQYF.

The chain is built from TRBV29-1 and TRBJ2-7; tentatively, D is TRBD1 (6 bases). Germline-derived CDR1 and CDR2 are SQVTM and ANQGSEA. V lost 7 bases, J lost 4 bases, and 17 bases lay in between. This CDR3 spans 13 amino acids. CDR3 nucleotides: TGCAGCGGCCTTCTACAAGGGGGATACGAGCAGTACTTC. This codes for CSGLLQGGYEQYF.

The chain carries TRBV27 and TRBJ1-1, with unresolved D. The germline CDR1 and CDR2 sequences are MNHEY and SMNVEV (reference sequence). V was shortened by 5 bases and J by 5 bases, with 15 bases between the two germline ends. The CDR3 has 14 amino acids. CDR3 nucleotide sequence: TGTGCCAGCAGTCCCCTGATCAGAGGGACTGAAGCTTTCTTT. The encoded protein is CASSPLIRGTEAFF.

The J gene is TRBJ2-1, the V gene TRBV9, with a possible D match to TRBD1 (7 bases). In germline, CDR1 is SGDLS, CDR2 YYNGEE. Trimming pared 4 bases from V and 5 bases from J, leaving 16 bases between. The CDR3 has 15 residues. The chain's CDR3 is CASSRPSRGDNEQFF. The CDR3 nucleotides are TGTGCCAGCAGCCGACCCTCCAGGGGGGACAATGAGCAGTTCTTC.

This chain links TRBV28 with TRBJ2-7; 7 bases align to TRBD2. V shed 7 bases and J 6 bases; nucleotides not matched to a gene: 9. Germline V CDR1 and CDR2: MDHEN, SYDVKM. This CDR3 contains 13 residues. The CDR3 sequence is CASKRAGEAEQYF. Here the CDR3 DNA reads TGTGCCAGCAAGCGGGCGGGAGAGGCCGAGCAGTACTTC. The full variable domain, its missing parts supplied by reference TRBV28 and TRBJ2-7, is DVKVTQSSRYLVKRTGEKVFLECVQDMDHENMFWYRQDPGLGLRLIYFSYDVKMKEKGDIPEGYSVSREKKERFSLILESASTNQTSMYLCASKRAGEAEQYFGPGTRLTVT.

This chain connects TRBV2 to TRBJ2-7; D remains ambiguous. This CDR3 has 14 residues. Trimming cost V 3 bases and J 6 bases, with 15 bases left between them. Germline V CDR1 and CDR2: SNHLY, FYNNEI. This chain's CDR3 is CASSDSSASIEQYF. CDR3 sequence (DNA): TGTGCCAGCAGTGATTCTTCGGCATCCATCGAGCAGTACTTC. The whole variable domain, remainder taken from reference TRBV2 and TRBJ2-7, is EPEVTQTPSHQVTQMGQEVILRCVPISNHLYFYWYRQILGQKVEFLVSFYNNEISEKSEIFDDQFSVERPDGSNFTLKIRSTKLEDSAMYFCASSDSSASIEQYFGPGTRLTVT.

This CDR3 is CASSYGAGGTDTQYF. CDR3 nucleotide sequence: TGTGCCAGCAGCTACGGGGCGGGCGGCACAGATACGCAGTATTTT. The gene calls are TRBV7-3 and TRBJ2-3; either TRBD1 or TRBD2 may supply D (5 bases each). Trimming pared 4 bases from V and 1 base from J, leaving 12 bases between. The CDR3 consists of 15 residues. Germline CDR1 SGHTA, CDR2 FQGTGA.

The J gene is TRBJ1-2, the V gene TRBV7-9; 10 nucleotides agree with TRBD1. Germline loops: CDR1 SEHNR, CDR2 FQNEAQ (reference sequence). The CDR3 runs 15 residues. Trimming removed 4 bases from V and 6 bases from J; junction bases left unmatched: 8. As DNA, the CDR3 is TGTGCCAGCAGCTGGGGGGCCGGGACAGGGGATGGCTACACCTTC. This encodes CASSWGAGTGDGYTF.

In regard to this clone: Different DNA sequences within this sample yield the same CDR3. This chain joins TRBV30 and TRBJ1-2, with D unclear. Trimming pared 3 bases from V and 3 bases from J, leaving 8 bases between. The CDR3 is 12 amino acids. In germline, CDR1 is GTSNPN, CDR2 SVGIG (reference sequence). CDR3 nucleotides: TGTGCCTGGAGCGACGGCTACTATGGCTACACCTTC. It specifies CAWSDGYYGYTF. The whole variable domain, filled in from reference TRBV30 and TRBJ1-2, reads SQTIHQWPATLVQPVGSPLSLECTVEGTSNPNLYWYRQAAGRGLQLLFYSVGIGQISSEVPQNLSASRPQDRQFILSSKKLLLSDSGFYLCAWSDGYYGYTFGSGTRLTVV.

This rearrangement joins TRBV18 to TRBJ2-2, with 10 bases identical to TRBD1. The junction had 3 bases not matched to a gene; V was cut back by 3 bases and J by 5 bases. Per germline, CDR1 KGHSH and CDR2 LQKENI. The CDR3 runs to 15 residues. The CDR3 nucleotides read TGTGCCAGCTCACCTGACAGGGGGCTGACCGGGGAGCTGTTTTTT. Protein: CASSPDRGLTGELFF.

On this clone: The same CDR3 arises from other DNA sequences in this sample as well. The V call is TRBV28, the J call TRBJ2-1; D tentatively reads TRBD1 or TRBD2 (5 bases each). This CDR3 region has 13 residues. Germline CDR1 is MDHEN and CDR2 is SYDVKM. The ends were cut back, 1 base at V and 9 bases at J, with 10 bases in the middle. For the CDR3, the DNA is TGTGCCAGCAGTTTATTGGCAGGGACTGAGCAGTTCTTC. This encodes CASSLLAGTEQFF.

The V gene is TRBV6-1, the J gene TRBJ2-7; unclear D gene. The CDR3 extends over 13 amino acids. Germline V gives CDR1 MNHNS, CDR2 SASEGT. The V and J ends lost 3 bases and 3 bases respectively, with 9 bases between them. Here the CDR3 DNA reads TGTGCCAGCAGTGATTTGCGGAACTACGAGCAGTACTTC. This translates into CASSDLRNYEQYF.

The rearrangement uses TRBV29-1 and TRBJ2-1, with 7 bases matching TRBD2. CDR3 length: 18 amino acids. The trim removed 6 bases at V and 0 bases at J, leaving 17 bases unmatched. CDR1 and CDR2 (germline): SQVTM, ANQGSEA. Here the CDR3 reads CSVLRGILSGSSYNEQFF. The CDR3 bases are TGCAGCGTCCTGCGGGGGATCCTTAGCGGTTCCTCCTACAATGAGCAGTTCTTC.